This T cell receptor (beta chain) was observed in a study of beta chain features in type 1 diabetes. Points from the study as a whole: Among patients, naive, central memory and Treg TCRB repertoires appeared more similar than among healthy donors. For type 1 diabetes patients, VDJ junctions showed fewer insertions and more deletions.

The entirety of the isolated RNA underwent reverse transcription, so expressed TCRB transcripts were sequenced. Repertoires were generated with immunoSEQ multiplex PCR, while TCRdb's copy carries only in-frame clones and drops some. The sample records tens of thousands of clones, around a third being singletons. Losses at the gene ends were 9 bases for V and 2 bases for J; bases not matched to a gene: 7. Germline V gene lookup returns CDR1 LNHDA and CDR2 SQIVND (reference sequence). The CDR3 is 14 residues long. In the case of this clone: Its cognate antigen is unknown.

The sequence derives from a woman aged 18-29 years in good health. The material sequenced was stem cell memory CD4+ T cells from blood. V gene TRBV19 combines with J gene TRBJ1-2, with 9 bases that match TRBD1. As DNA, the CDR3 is TGTGCCAGCATTGGGACAGGGAACAACTATGGCTACACCTTC. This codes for CASIGTGNNYGYTF.